This T cell receptor (beta chain) was captured in a study of cytomegalovirus exposure and HLA in healthy donors. This clone was detected a few times. The CDR3 extends over 14 amino acids. Germline V gene data show CDR1 as MDHEN and CDR2 as SYDVKM. The V end lost 3 bases, the J end lost 7 bases, and 15 bases lay between the germline ends. PCR amplification relied on 60 Vbeta primers (plus 13 Jbeta primers). Repertoires were generated with immunoSEQ multiplex PCR, while TCRdb's copy carries only in-frame clones and drops some. The sample holds 100,000 to 150,000 clones, roughly a sixth seen once. Sequenced sample: PBMCs. This chain uses TRBV28 with TRBJ1-2, with D possibly matching TRBD1 (6 bases). The clonotype originates from a female donor in good health and CMV-seropositive. The CDR3 reads CASSFSGAAGGYTF. CDR3 coding DNA: TGTGCCAGCAGTTTTTCAGGGGCGGCCGGTGGCTACACCTTC.